These T cell receptor beta chains were read from a single sample in a study of cytomegalovirus exposure and HLA in healthy donors. Measured with immunoSEQ multiplex PCR; TCRdb has only the in-frame clones, and not every one. This sample has over 150,000 clones, with around 86% found just once. Material: PBMCs. The receptors here all came from a woman aged 45-60 years in good health and CMV-seropositive. CDR3s include the opening cysteine and the closing phenylalanine or tryptophan. The D gene is left open where the match is weak. Rows may omit the clone size; those that give it use once, few, many or a size class.

v_gene	d_gene	abundance	j_gene	CDR3aa	CDR3nt
TRBV27	NA	NA	TRBJ1-1	CASSFTGNTEAFF	TGTGCCAGCAGTTTCACGGGTAACACTGAAGCTTTCTTT
TRBV6-5	TRBD1	NA	TRBJ1-3	CASRQGTDSGNTIYF	TGTGCCAGCAGACAGGGGACAGACTCTGGAAACACCATATATTTT
TRBV19	NA	NA	TRBJ2-2	CASKQAVAGELFF	TGTGCCAGTAAGCAGGCCGTCGCCGGGGAGCTGTTTTTT
TRBV6-1	TRBD1	NA	TRBJ1-5	CASSEQGAQAQPQHF	TGTGCCAGCAGTGAACAGGGGGCGCAAGCTCAGCCCCAGCATTTT
TRBV28	NA	few	TRBJ1-1	CASSGLNTEAFF	TGTGCCAGTTCAGGTTTGAACACTGAAGCTTTCTTT
TRBV5-1	NA	NA	TRBJ2-1	CASSPGGSASYNEQFF	TGCGCCAGCAGCCCCGGGGGTAGCGCGTCCTACAATGAGCAGTTCTTC
TRBV6-5	NA	NA	TRBJ1-2	CASSTGTGGGYTF	TGTGCCAGCAGTACCGGCACGGGGGGTGGCTACACCTTC
TRBV5-1	TRBD2	NA	TRBJ2-1	CASSMLAGVKDEQFF	TGCGCCAGCAGCATGCTAGCGGGGGTGAAGGATGAGCAGTTCTTC
TRBV19	TRBD1	NA	TRBJ1-6	CASSNPGQGPSPLHF	TGTGCCAGTAGCAATCCGGGACAGGGTCCCTCACCCCTCCACTTT
TRBV25-1	NA	NA	TRBJ2-4	CASSGQTGRDSQYF	TGTGCCAGCAGTGGCCAGACAGGTCGAGACAGTCAGTACTTC
TRBV7-8	NA	NA	TRBJ2-5	CASSSNKGGLQETQYF	TGTGCCAGCAGCTCCAACAAGGGAGGACTCCAAGAGACCCAGTACTTC
TRBV2	TRBD2	few	TRBJ2-2	CASSAGTSGWTGELFF	TGTGCCAGCAGTGCGGGGACTAGCGGGTGGACCGGGGAGCTGTTTTTT
TRBV6-5	NA	NA	TRBJ1-5	CASSYSRFQPQHF	TGTGCCAGCAGTTACTCCCGTTTCCAGCCCCAGCATTTT
TRBV28	TRBD1	NA	TRBJ1-4	CASSQTGGSEKLFF	TGTGCCAGCAGCCAGACAGGGGGAAGTGAAAAACTGTTTTTT
TRBV11-2	TRBD2	once	TRBJ2-5	CASSPRGETQYF	TGTGCCAGCAGCCCGCGGGGGGAGACCCAGTACTTC
TRBV19	TRBD2	few	TRBJ2-1	CASSAPLAGTYNEQFF	TGTGCCAGTAGTGCCCCCCTAGCGGGAACGTACAATGAGCAGTTCTTC
TRBV27	TRBD1	NA	TRBJ2-7	CASAESGQVVYEQYF	TGTGCCAGCGCAGAATCGGGACAGGTCGTCTACGAGCAGTACTTC
TRBV10-3	NA	NA	TRBJ1-2	CAISEFSGGNYGYTF	TGTGCCATCAGTGAGTTTAGCGGAGGGAACTATGGCTACACCTTC
TRBV7-2	TRBD1	once	TRBJ2-7	CASSLAGTGAYEQYF	TGTGCCAGCAGCTTAGCCGGGACAGGAGCCTACGAGCAGTACTTC
TRBV2	NA	NA	TRBJ1-5	CASRGGPNNQPQHF	TGTGCCAGTAGAGGGGGTCCGAACAATCAGCCCCAGCATTTT
TRBV7-9	TRBD1	NA	TRBJ1-1	CSSTYRGSPEAFF	TGTTCCAGCACATACAGGGGAAGCCCTGAAGCTTTCTTT
TRBV29-1	NA	NA	TRBJ1-1	CSVEDPYRADEAFF	TGCAGCGTTGAAGATCCATACAGGGCCGATGAAGCTTTCTTT
TRBV11-2	NA	NA	TRBJ2-5	CASSWGDSPETQYF	TGTGCCAGCAGCTGGGGGGACAGTCCGGAGACCCAGTACTTC
TRBV19	NA	NA	TRBJ2-5	CATRDFEETQYF	TGTGCCACCAGGGACTTTGAAGAGACCCAGTACTTC
TRBV5-6	NA	NA	TRBJ1-2	CASSLGLPGGYTF	TGTGCCAGCAGCTTGGGATTGCCGGGAGGCTACACCTTC
TRBV2	NA	once	TRBJ1-6	CASSEQYNSPLHF	TGTGCCAGCAGTGAACAGTATAATTCACCCCTCCACTTT
TRBV2	NA	once	TRBJ2-3	CASRPFALLDRTYTDTQYF	TGTGCCAGCAGGCCCTTCGCTCTACTAGACAGGACCTACACAGATACGCAGTATTTT
TRBV9	TRBD1	NA	TRBJ2-1	CASSPGGSRQFF	TGTGCCAGCAGCCCAGGGGGCAGCAGACAGTTCTTC
TRBV5-6	TRBD1	NA	TRBJ1-1	CASSLGTGSRAFF	TGTGCCAGCAGCTTGGGGACAGGGTCGAGGGCTTTCTTT
TRBV7-9	NA	few	TRBJ2-1	CASSPALGHNEQFF	TGTGCCAGCAGCCCTGCCCTGGGCCACAATGAGCAGTTCTTC
TRBV19	TRBD1	NA	TRBJ2-7	CASSGFPGGEQYF	TGTGCCAGTAGTGGCTTCCCAGGGGGCGAGCAGTACTTC
TRBV7-2	TRBD1	NA	TRBJ1-6	CASSPGQVSALHF	TGTGCCAGCAGCCCTGGACAGGTTTCAGCCCTCCACTTT
TRBV7-3	NA	NA	TRBJ2-5	CASSINLSGEQYF	TGTGCCAGCAGCATAAACCTATCAGGGGAACAGTACTTC
TRBV6-5	TRBD2	NA	TRBJ2-3	CASSLRGELTDTQYF	TGTGCCAGCAGTTTACGGGGGGAACTTACAGATACGCAGTATTTT
TRBV5-1	NA	once	TRBJ1-2	CASSQDSANYGYTF	TGCGCCAGCAGCCAGGACAGTGCTAACTATGGCTACACCTTC
TRBV7-6	TRBD2	NA	TRBJ2-1	CASSPRERGSQFF	TGTGCCAGCAGCCCTAGGGAGCGGGGTTCGCAGTTCTTC
TRBV7-9	TRBD2	NA	TRBJ2-3	CASSQGTSGFGSTDTQYF	TGTGCCAGCAGCCAAGGGACTAGCGGGTTCGGAAGCACAGATACGCAGTATTTT
TRBV4-2	NA	NA	TRBJ2-1	CASSQADRISYNEQFF	TGTGCCAGCAGCCAAGCGGACAGAATCTCCTACAATGAGCAGTTCTTC
TRBV5-1	TRBD1	NA	TRBJ2-2	CASSLGQGATGELFF	TGCGCCAGCAGCTTGGGGCAGGGGGCCACCGGGGAGCTGTTTTTT
TRBV5-8	NA	NA	TRBJ1-4	CASSSDRSTNEKLFF	TGTGCCAGCAGCTCGGACAGATCAACTAATGAAAAACTGTTTTTT
TRBV28	NA	NA	TRBJ2-1	CASSLGQGSVNEQFF	TGTGCCAGCAGTTTAGGGCAGGGATCCGTCAATGAGCAGTTCTTC
TRBV2	NA	NA	TRBJ1-2	CASSDSSRNYGYTF	TGTGCCAGCAGTGATTCGAGCCGGAACTATGGCTACACCTTC
TRBV5-5	NA	NA	TRBJ2-7	CASSYGLSSYEQYF	TGTGCCAGCAGCTACGGTCTGAGCTCCTACGAGCAGTACTTC
TRBV5-4	TRBD1	NA	TRBJ1-5	CASSLGFLKQGPVDQPQHF	TGTGCCAGCAGCTTGGGCTTTTTAAAACAGGGGCCGGTCGATCAGCCCCAGCATTTT
TRBV5-6	NA	NA	TRBJ2-3	CASSMRQIKSDTQYF	TGTGCCAGCAGCATGAGACAGATAAAATCAGATACGCAGTATTTT
TRBV6-1	TRBD2	NA	TRBJ2-7	CASSTSGSSYEQYF	TGTGCCAGCAGTACTAGCGGGAGCTCCTACGAGCAGTACTTC
TRBV6-5	TRBD2	NA	TRBJ2-1	CASTSGGAYNEQFF	TGTGCCAGCACTAGCGGGGGCGCCTACAATGAGCAGTTCTTC
TRBV6-5	TRBD1	NA	TRBJ2-3	CASSYRDSHTQYF	TGTGCCAGCAGTTACCGGGACAGCCATACGCAGTATTTT
TRBV5-1	NA	NA	TRBJ1-2	CASSPLVGPRGQYGYTF	TGCGCCAGCAGCCCCCTGGTGGGCCCCAGGGGCCAGTATGGCTACACCTTC
TRBV18	TRBD2	once	TRBJ2-5	CASSPFSTSGGLQETQYF	TGTGCCAGCTCACCATTCTCCACTAGCGGGGGCCTTCAAGAGACCCAGTACTTC
TRBV28	NA	NA	TRBJ2-7	CASSPRERAYEQYF	TGTGCCAGCAGTCCCCGAGAGAGGGCCTACGAGCAGTACTTC